This T cell receptor (beta chain) originates from a study of OX40 agonist ivuxolimab in advanced cancers. Study context: In this cohort, patients received ivuxolimab, an agonistic anti-OX40 (CD134) antibody. Dose-escalation subjects each had hepatocellular carcinoma, melanoma, renal cell or head and neck cancer.

There are 14 residues in the CDR3. Germline CDR1 and CDR2: SGHRS and YFSETQ. J gave up 4 bases and V 4 bases, and 6 bases lay outside the gene matches. Study-wide findings and caveats: Patients with a partial response at 0.1-3.0 mg/kg had among the lowest clonal expansion.

A remark on this clone: The antigen is not known.

Sequenced by immunoSEQ multiplex PCR; TCRdb stores in-frame clones only, minus some. The sample shows under 85,000 clones, roughly nine tenths of them seen only once. The receptor's source is an adult with an advanced solid tumor such as melanoma, head and neck, liver or kidney cancer. V usage is TRBV5-1 and J usage is TRBJ2-7; 9 bases line up with TRBD2. Sample: CD4+ or CD8+ T cells sorted from blood, taken in a trial of the OX40 agonist ivuxolimab. In DNA, the CDR3 is TGCGCCAGCAGCGCGCCCAGCGGGAGGTACGAGCAGTACTTC. Translating it yields CASSAPSGRYEQYF.